What follows are 25 T cell receptor beta chains derived from one specimen sequenced in a study of blood T cell repertoires in COVID-19. This table comes from immunoSEQ multiplex PCR, and its TCRdb copy is limited to in-frame clones, with some not included. The table includes more than 95,000 clones, about 85% detected once. The sample was peripheral blood. These receptors originate from an elderly man with active or convalescent COVID-19.

The chain uses TRBV7-6 and TRBJ2-5; the match to TRBD1 covers 9 bases. This CDR3 has 16 amino acids. Germline CDR1 reads SGHVS; CDR2 reads FNYEAQ. The V and J ends lost 1 base and 5 bases, in that order; junction bases with no gene match: 8. The CDR3, as DNA: TGTGCCAGCAGCTTAGGGGACAGGGAGAGAATGGAGACCCAGTACTTC. As protein: CASSLGDRERMETQYF.

V is TRBV30 and J is TRBJ2-5, with D possibly TRBD1 on 5 matching bases. The CDR3 covers 11 residues. The ends were cut back, 3 bases at V and 4 bases at J, with 6 bases in the middle. Germline V lookup: CDR1 GTSNPN, CDR2 SVGIG (reference sequence). The CDR3 sequence: CAWSQGETQYF. CDR3 DNA sequence: TGTGCCTGGAGCCAGGGAGAGACCCAGTACTTC.

This rearrangement joins TRBV3-1 (or the pseudogene TRBV3-2) to TRBJ2-7; 8 positions agree with TRBD2. In germline, CDR1 is LGHDT, CDR2 YNNKEL (reference sequence). This CDR3 contains 17 residues. V was pared by 0 bases and J by 2 bases, with 9 bases of the junction left unmatched. DNA for the CDR3: TGTGCCAGCAGCCAAGATGACGGGGGGGATTGTCCCTACGAGCAGTACTTC. Protein sequence: CASSQDDGGDCPYEQYF.

The chain couples TRBV5-6 to TRBJ2-3; 9 bases map to TRBD1. Trimming cost V 1 base and J 13 bases; bases outside gene matches: 13. Germline V gives CDR1 SGHDT, CDR2 YYEEEE. CDR3 length equals 15 residues. The CDR3 nucleotides are TGTGCCAGCAGCTTGCTCCGGGACAGGGCCCACCCGGAGTATTTT. Translated: CASSLLRDRAHPEYF.

This chain uses TRBV3-1 (or the pseudogene TRBV3-2) with TRBJ2-3; D possibly corresponds to TRBD2 (5 bases). CDR1 is LGHDT and CDR2 is YNNKEL in the germline V gene (reference sequence). Trimming left V 2 bases short and J 4 bases short, with 10 bases between. The CDR3 is 14 residues long. Here the CDR3 DNA reads TGTGCCAGCAGCCAACTCGGGGAGCCAGATACGCAGTATTTT. Its translation is CASSQLGEPDTQYF.

The rearrangement links TRBV7-2 to TRBJ2-3; 9 bases fit TRBD2. The CDR3 sequence is 17 residues long. Germline values: CDR1 SGHTA, CDR2 FQGNSA. V trimming: 1 base; J trimming: 4 bases; junction bases outside the gene matches: 9. The CDR3 coding sequence is TGTGCCAGCAGCTTAGTAGGTGCGCGGGGGGGGGCAGATACGCAGTATTTT. This gives the protein CASSLVGARGGADTQYF.

The V gene is TRBV9, the J gene TRBJ1-6; tentatively, D is TRBD1 (5 bases). Trimming took 3 bases from V and 7 from J, leaving 14 bases between them. The CDR3 runs to 15 residues. The germline CDR1 and CDR2 sequences are SGDLS and YYNGEE. CDR3 coding DNA: TGTGCCAGCAGCGAAACCGGGACTGAGAATTCACCCCTCCACTTT. Translating it yields CASSETGTENSPLHF.

The chain has TRBV5-1 and TRBJ1-1; D is unclear. V lost 4 bases and J lost 4, with 14 bases in between. The length of the CDR3 is 14 residues. Germline CDR1 reads SGHRS; CDR2 reads YFSETQ. The CDR3 sequence: CASSPSTHGTEAFF. CDR3 sequence (DNA): TGCGCCAGCAGCCCATCTACCCACGGCACTGAAGCTTTCTTT.

This chain uses TRBV27 with TRBJ2-1; 9 nucleotides match TRBD2. V shed 0 bases and J 3 bases; nucleotides not matched to a gene: 3. The CDR3 consists of 16 residues. Germline CDR1 is MNHEY and CDR2 is SMNVEV (reference sequence). CDR3 region: CASSLSGGRVYNEQFF. For the CDR3, the DNA is TGTGCCAGCAGTTTATCGGGCGGGAGGGTCTACAATGAGCAGTTCTTC.

The V gene is TRBV5-4, the J gene TRBJ2-1; 7 bases fit TRBD2. Germline-derived CDR1 and CDR2 are SGHNT and YYREEE (reference sequence). The CDR3 has 15 residues. The V gene end was trimmed by 4 bases and the J gene end by 4 bases; junction bases not matched to a gene: 8. In nucleotides, the CDR3 is TGTGCCAGCAGCCGAAGCCGCGGGGGATACAATGAGCAGTTCTTC. Protein sequence: CASSRSRGGYNEQFF.

V usage is TRBV10-2 and J usage is TRBJ1-5; perhaps TRBD1 as D (5 bases). The V and J ends lost 8 bases and 0 bases respectively, with 11 bases between them. The V gene's germline CDR1 is WSHSY and CDR2 SAAADI. The CDR3 extends over 14 amino acids. This CDR3 reads CASARGNSNQPQHF. The CDR3 DNA follows: TGCGCCAGCGCGCGGGGGAATAGCAATCAGCCCCAGCATTTT.

The genes are TRBV6-2 or TRBV6-3 and TRBJ2-6; no reliable D call. Germline V gene lookup returns CDR1 MNHEY and CDR2 SVGEGT. V shed 4 bases and J shed 0 bases, with 4 bases lying between them. This CDR3 spans 14 amino acids. CDR3 DNA: TGTGCCAGCAGTTTCAGCTCTGGGGCCAACGTCCTGACTTTC. Translation: CASSFSSGANVLTF.

The rearrangement uses TRBV20-1 and TRBJ1-6; D uncertain. The CDR3 runs 15 residues. V gave up 3 bases and J gave up 1 base, with 10 bases separating them. Per germline, CDR1 DFQATT and CDR2 SNEGSKA (reference sequence). CDR3 sequence: CSASSVESYNSPLHF. The CDR3 region has the DNA TGCAGTGCTAGTTCGGTGGAGTCCTATAATTCACCCCTCCACTTT.

The rearrangement links TRBV19 to TRBJ2-3; TRBD2 is a possible D gene (5 bases). Trimming stripped 9 bases from V and 1 base from J, with 11 bases between. The CDR3 contains 13 residues. Germline CDR1 is LNHDA and CDR2 is SQIVND (reference sequence). CDR3 loop: CASTGLRTDTQYF. The CDR3 DNA is TGTGCCAGCACGGGGTTGCGCACAGATACGCAGTATTTT. The complete variable domain, with remaining parts taken from reference TRBV19 and TRBJ2-3, reads DGGITQSPKYLFRKEGQNVTLSCEQNLNHDAMYWYRQDPGQGLRLIYYSQIVNDFQKGDIAEGYSVSREKKESFPLTVTSAQKNPTAFYLCASTGLRTDTQYFGPGTRLTVL.

The chain has TRBV9 and TRBJ2-5, with TRBD2 matching over 14 bases. CDR1 is SGDLS and CDR2 is YYNGEE in the germline V gene. J was trimmed by 0 bases and V by 5 bases; bases with no gene match: 6. The CDR3 covers 17 residues. The CDR3 DNA sequence: TGTGCCAGCAGTGGGACTAGCGGGGGAGATAACCAAGAGACCCAGTACTTC. The encoded protein is CASSGTSGGDNQETQYF.

The chain links TRBV4-1 to TRBJ2-7; D gene unclear. Germline CDR1 is MGHRA and CDR2 is YSYEKL. Deletions cut 0 bases from V and 4 bases from J, with 10 bases between. CDR3 size: 14 residues. DNA of the CDR3: TGCGCCAGCAGCCAAGATCGGTCGGGTTACGAGCAGTACTTC. Translated: CASSQDRSGYEQYF.

The V gene is TRBV6-5, the J gene TRBJ2-7; tentative D call: TRBD1 (5 bases). This CDR3 has 14 amino acids. The germline V and J ends were trimmed by 5 bases and 4 bases, with 15 bases remaining between them. CDR1 and CDR2 (germline): MNHEY, SVGAGI. CDR3 bases: TGTGCCAGCAGTAATAGGGGCCAGTTATACGAGCAGTACTTC. It specifies CASSNRGQLYEQYF.

The chain recombines TRBV2 with TRBJ1-5; 11 positions agree with TRBD1. The CDR3 covers 16 residues. Germline CDR1 SNHLY, CDR2 FYNNEI. Trimming took 4 bases from V and 5 from J; bases not matched to a gene: 7. CDR3 nucleotide sequence: TGTGCCAGCAGTGGGACAGGGGGCGCGGGGCATCAGCCCCAGCATTTT. Translation gives CASSGTGGAGHQPQHF. The whole variable domain, remainder taken from reference TRBV2 and TRBJ1-5, is EPEVTQTPSHQVTQMGQEVILRCVPISNHLYFYWYRQILGQKVEFLVSFYNNEISEKSEIFDDQFSVERPDGSNFTLKIRSTKLEDSAMYFCASSGTGGAGHQPQHFGDGTRLSIL.

This chain connects TRBV10-3 to TRBJ2-7; 9 nucleotides agree with TRBD2. V shed 4 bases and J 0 bases; nucleotides not matched to a gene: 4. The CDR3 covers 15 residues. Germline V lookup: CDR1 ENHRY, CDR2 SYGVKD. CDR3 coding DNA: TGTGCCATCAGTGGGGGTAGCGGGAGCTCCTACGAGCAGTACTTC. This encodes CAISGGSGSSYEQYF.

CDR3 DNA sequence: TGTGCCAGCATCCCAACGGGGGAGACAGGGACCCTGTATAATTCACCCCTCCACTTT. It yields the protein CASIPTGETGTLYNSPLHF. The chain recombines TRBV11-2 with TRBJ1-6; 7 bases match TRBD1. After removal of 7 bases from V and 4 bases from J, the junction contained 19 bases not matched to a gene. The CDR3 is made up of 19 amino acids. Germline CDR1 is SGHAT and CDR2 is FQNNGV. The full variable domain, completed using reference TRBV11-2 and TRBJ1-6, is EAGVAQSPRYKIIEKRQSVAFWCNPISGHATLYWYQQILGQGPKLLIQFQNNGVVDDSQLPKDRFSAERLKGVDSTLKIQPAKLEDSAVYLCASIPTGETGTLYNSPLHFGNGTRLTVT.

In nucleotides, the CDR3 is TGTGCCAGCAGCTCTTACAGGCTTGATGGAAACACCATATATTTT. Its protein product is CASSSYRLDGNTIYF. V gene TRBV5-6 combines with J gene TRBJ1-3; D perhaps matches TRBD1 (5 bases). The CDR3 length is 15 residues. Between the trimmed V and J ends, which lost 3 bases and 3 bases, there was a span of 13 bases. The germline CDR1 and CDR2 sequences are SGHDT and YYEEEE.

This chain connects TRBV3-1 (or the pseudogene TRBV3-2) to TRBJ2-3, with 9 bases identical to TRBD1. V lost 5 bases to trimming and J lost 4 bases; unmatched junction nucleotides: 10. The CDR3 sequence is 16 residues long. CDR1 is LGHDT and CDR2 is YNNKEL in the germline V gene (reference sequence). The CDR3 is CASSSMGTGKPDTQYF. CDR3 DNA sequence: TGTGCCAGCAGCTCGATGGGGACAGGGAAGCCAGATACGCAGTATTTT.

This clone was recorded a few times. The J gene is TRBJ1-6, the V gene TRBV7-9, with D uncertain. The CDR3 loop spans 14 amino acids. With 1 base removed from V and 5 bases from J, the gap between germline ends came to 6 bases. Germline V gene lookup returns CDR1 SEHNR and CDR2 FQNEAQ (reference sequence). The CDR3 is CASSLGRDNSPLHF. The CDR3 DNA follows: TGTGCCAGCAGCTTAGGTCGGGATAATTCACCCCTCCACTTT.

This sequence joins TRBV29-1 and TRBJ1-3; D is uncertain. CDR3 length: 12 residues. V gave up 5 bases and J gave up 4 bases, with 9 bases separating them. Germline CDR1 SQVTM, CDR2 ANQGSEA. The CDR3 sequence is CSVSEEGNTIYF. For the CDR3, the DNA is TGCAGCGTTAGCGAGGAGGGAAACACCATATATTTT.

The chain recombines TRBV6-5 with TRBJ1-1; 9 positions match TRBD1. With V trimmed by 0 bases and J by 9 bases, 11 bases remained unmatched. This CDR3 has 16 amino acids. Germline V CDR1 and CDR2: MNHEY, SVGAGI. CDR3 sequence reads: CASSYSTGGQGGKAFF. The CDR3 DNA follows: TGTGCCAGCAGTTACTCAACAGGGGGCCAGGGAGGAAAAGCTTTCTTT.